The 20 T cell receptor beta chains in this list originate from one sample, sequenced in a study of blood T cell repertoires in COVID-19. The assay was immunoSEQ multiplex PCR, and TCRdb's table has in-frame clones only and misses some. The sample carries 110,000 or so clones, roughly four fifths recorded once. Source material: peripheral blood. These receptors originate from a human donor in a cohort sampled during active COVID-19.

CDR3 DNA: TGTGCCAGCAGCTTAGGAGGGTATGACAATCAGCCCCAGCATTTT. It codes for CASSLGGYDNQPQHF. The genes are TRBV7-9 and TRBJ1-5; D ambiguous. The V gene's germline CDR1 is SEHNR and CDR2 FQNEAQ (reference sequence). The germline V and J ends were trimmed by 1 base and 3 bases, with 10 bases remaining between them. The CDR3 has 15 residues. The full variable domain, its missing parts supplied by reference TRBV7-9 and TRBJ1-5, is DTGVSQNPRHKITKRGQNVTFRCDPISEHNRLYWYRQTLGQGPEFLTYFQNEAQLEKSRLLSDRFSAERPKGSFSTLEIQRTEQGDSAMYLCASSLGGYDNQPQHFGDGTRLSIL.

J is TRBJ2-3 and V is TRBV7-2; tentative D call: TRBD2 (6 bases). Germline loops: CDR1 SGHTA, CDR2 FQGNSA. The V end was cut by 5 bases, the J end by 2 bases, with 8 bases between. The CDR3 is 13 residues long. The CDR3 sequence is CASSMDYTDTQYF. CDR3 coding DNA: TGTGCCAGCAGCATGGACTACACAGATACGCAGTATTTT.

This clone appeared a single time. The CDR3 nucleotides are TGTGCCAGCAGTTACGGCAGGAGGGAACTGTTTTTT. Its protein is CASSYGRRELFF. This chain uses TRBV6-2 or TRBV6-3 with TRBJ1-4; D call uncertain. The CDR3 is made up of 12 amino acids. Trimming left V 2 bases short and J 12 bases short, with 10 bases between. CDR1 is MNHEY, CDR2 SVGEGT, per germline.

The CDR3 DNA reads TGTGCCAGCAGCGTAGAACGGGGTGGGGAGGGTGAGCAGTTCTTC. Protein sequence: CASSVERGGEGEQFF. The V and J genes are TRBV9 and TRBJ2-1, with 7 bases fitting TRBD2. Losses at the gene ends were 0 bases for V and 9 bases for J; bases not matched to a gene: 9. Germline CDR1 is SGDLS and CDR2 is YYNGEE. CDR3 length equals 15 residues.

CDR3 protein: CASSRDRGDNEQFF. The CDR3 nucleotides read TGCGCCAGCAGCCGGGACAGGGGCGACAATGAGCAGTTCTTC. This rearrangement joins TRBV4-3 to TRBJ2-1; 10 bases map to TRBD1. The CDR3 runs 14 residues. Germline V gene data show CDR1 as LGHNA and CDR2 as YSLEER. The V and J ends lost 4 bases and 5 bases, in that order; junction bases with no gene match: 2.

The J gene is TRBJ2-5, the V gene TRBV19; 8 bases line up with TRBD1. This CDR3 region has 14 residues. Germline values: CDR1 LNHDA, CDR2 SQIVND (reference sequence). V lost 10 bases, J lost 5 bases, and 12 bases stayed unmatched. The CDR3 spells CATSIDRGLETQYF. Here the CDR3 DNA reads TGTGCCACATCAATCGACAGGGGTCTGGAGACCCAGTACTTC.

This clone was counted a single time. The V gene is TRBV5-6, the J gene TRBJ2-2; D is unresolved. Looked up from germline, CDR1 is SGHDT and CDR2 is YYEEEE. V lost 0 bases and J 1 base, leaving 7 bases between the germline ends. CDR3 length: 15 amino acids. The CDR3 bases are TGTGCCAGCAGCTTGGACGCGGTGAACACCGGGGAGCTGTTTTTT. This sequence encodes CASSLDAVNTGELFF.

This clone was detected once. The chain is built from TRBV28 and TRBJ2-7; a weak D match, TRBD1 (6 bases). CDR1 and CDR2 (germline): MDHEN, SYDVKM. V was cut by 1 base and J by 4 bases, with 11 bases left in between. CDR3 length: 14 amino acids. CDR3 in amino acids: CASSLSARGYEQYF. The CDR3 DNA sequence: TGTGCCAGCAGTTTATCGGCCAGGGGTTACGAGCAGTACTTC.

The table lists this clone with a few counts. This chain uses TRBV1 with TRBJ1-5; TRBD1, the D gene given by the table, was not confirmed from the DNA. TRBV1 is termed a pseudogene. The CDR3 is made up of 19 amino acids. The CDR3 region has the DNA TGCACCAGCAGCCAAGAGAAGATCAGGGGCTTATATAGCAATCAGCCCCAGCATTTT. Protein: CTSSQEKIRGLYSNQPQHF.

This clone was picked up a small number of times. This rearrangement joins TRBV6-5 to TRBJ2-5; D uncertain. Germline CDR1 and CDR2: MNHEY and SVGAGI. The V gene lost 6 bases and the J gene lost 4 bases, with 12 bases spanning the gap. This CDR3 region has 13 residues. The CDR3 bases are TGTGCCAGCAGCCATGACAATCCAGAGACCCAGTACTTC. This codes for CASSHDNPETQYF.

The J gene is TRBJ2-3, the V gene TRBV19, with 10 nucleotides matching TRBD1. Germline values: CDR1 LNHDA, CDR2 SQIVND (reference sequence). This CDR3 region has 17 residues. Trimming at V came to 2 bases and at J to 6 bases, leaving 11 bases not matched to a gene. The CDR3 sequence: CASSIIYATGGSDTQYF. For the CDR3, the DNA is TGTGCCAGTAGTATAATTTACGCGACAGGGGGCTCGGATACGCAGTATTTT.

Only a few counts were recorded for this clone. The chain recombines TRBV5-5 with TRBJ1-4, with D tentatively TRBD1 (6 bases). Trimming shortened V by 0 bases and J by 8 bases, and 11 bases separated the two germline ends. The CDR3 is 14 amino acids. Germline CDR1 SGHKS, CDR2 YYEKEE (reference sequence). The CDR3 sequence is CASSLDRVEEKLFF. CDR3 bases: TGTGCCAGCAGCTTGGACAGGGTCGAGGAAAAACTGTTTTTT.

This clone occurred once. The chain employs TRBV29-1 and TRBJ1-1, with D tentatively TRBD1 (5 bases). The CDR3 consists of 15 residues. CDR1 SQVTM and CDR2 ANQGSEA come from the germline V gene. Trimming removed 4 bases at V and 2 bases at J, with 17 bases between. The CDR3 bases are TGCAGCGTTGCCCGCGGGCCCGGGGGAAACACTGAAGCTTTCTTT. It yields the protein CSVARGPGGNTEAFF.

In its sample, this clone was seen a few times. V usage is TRBV29-1 and J usage is TRBJ1-3; the match to TRBD1 covers 9 bases. CDR1 and CDR2 from the germline V gene are SQVTM and ANQGSEA. The CDR3 totals 14 residues. J gave up 3 bases and V 6 bases, and 6 bases lay outside the gene matches. The CDR3 DNA reads as TGCAGCGTCGCTGACAGGGGGTATGGAAACACCATATATTTT. Protein product: CSVADRGYGNTIYF.

This chain uses TRBV6-5 with TRBJ2-7, with 9 bases lining up with TRBD1. Trimming took 6 bases from V and 7 from J; bases not matched to a gene: 7. From germline, CDR1 is MNHEY and CDR2 SVGAGI. CDR3 length: 13 residues. The CDR3 protein is CASSRDREGEQYF. Here the CDR3 DNA reads TGTGCCAGCAGCCGGGACAGGGAAGGGGAGCAGTACTTC.

The chain couples TRBV6-5 to TRBJ2-3, with TRBD1 matching over 8 bases. The CDR3 consists of 15 residues. The V gene's germline CDR1 is MNHEY and CDR2 SVGAGI. Trimming removed 0 bases from V and 5 bases from J; junction bases left unmatched: 4. This CDR3 is CASSYSGQGGDTQYF. The CDR3 DNA is TGTGCCAGCAGTTACTCAGGACAGGGCGGAGATACGCAGTATTTT.

The chain recombines TRBV10-3 with TRBJ2-1, with TRBD2 identical over 10 bases. CDR1 is ENHRY, CDR2 SYGVKD, per germline. After removal of 3 bases from V and 15 bases from J, the junction contained 8 bases not matched to a gene. CDR3 length: 13 residues. The CDR3 region has the DNA TGTGCCATCAGTGACGAGAGCGGGGGGGTTGCGTTCTTC. Protein product: CAISDESGGVAFF.

J is TRBJ2-7 and V is TRBV24-1, with TRBD1 matching 7 bases. V lost 3 bases, J lost 9 bases, and 10 bases stayed unmatched. Germline-derived CDR1 and CDR2 are KGHDR and SFDVKD. The CDR3 has 14 amino acids. The CDR3 loop reads CATSDTRQGGGQYF. CDR3 DNA: TGTGCCACCAGTGATACCCGACAGGGTGGGGGGCAGTACTTC.

This rearrangement joins TRBV5-1 to TRBJ2-7; D is perhaps TRBD1 (5 bases). Trimming left V 9 bases short and J 3 bases short, with 19 bases between. Looked up from germline, CDR1 is SGHRS and CDR2 is YFSETQ. CDR3 length equals 14 residues. The CDR3 loop is CATASEPQGYEQYF. As DNA, the CDR3 is TGCGCCACAGCCTCGGAGCCCCAGGGCTACGAGCAGTACTTC.

The chain joins TRBV2 to TRBJ2-7; D uncertain. CDR3 length: 12 residues. V lost 4 bases to trimming and J lost 3 bases, with 7 bases between them. Germline V gives CDR1 SNHLY, CDR2 FYNNEI. The CDR3 reads CASSVGVYEQYF. The CDR3 nucleotides are TGTGCCAGCAGTGTAGGAGTCTACGAGCAGTACTTC. Based on the CDR3 plus reference TRBV2 and TRBJ2-7, the full variable domain is EPEVTQTPSHQVTQMGQEVILRCVPISNHLYFYWYRQILGQKVEFLVSFYNNEISEKSEIFDDQFSVERPDGSNFTLKIRSTKLEDSAMYFCASSVGVYEQYFGPGTRLTVT.